This TCR beta chain emerged from a study of blood T cell repertoires in COVID-19. The wider study: COVID-19 samples from acute and convalescent phases originated in the United States, Italy and Spain. Sample material is recorded as cDNA or gDNA derived from T cells, B-cell-depleted T cells, or PBMCs.

In the source study's methods: Nucleated cell number was recorded as an estimate derived from reference gene primer amplification. Libraries were prepared by immunoSEQ multiplex PCR; TCRdb keeps only in-frame clonotypes and omits some of them. That table is the source of V, J and clone size, and D and trimming were worked out from the DNA. The sample yields about 240,000 clones, 85% seen once. The specimen sequenced was peripheral blood. The TCR comes from a woman aged 55-70 years with active or convalescent COVID-19.

CDR3 DNA: TGTGCCAGCAGTCAGACCGGGACAGGGGCTTACAATGAGCAGTTCTTC. Amino acids: CASSQTGTGAYNEQFF. The chain couples TRBV28 to TRBJ2-1, with TRBD1 identical over 10 bases. The CDR3 is made up of 16 amino acids. CDR1 is MDHEN and CDR2 is SYDVKM in the germline V gene. V was pared by 5 bases and J by 4 bases, with 8 bases of the junction left unmatched.